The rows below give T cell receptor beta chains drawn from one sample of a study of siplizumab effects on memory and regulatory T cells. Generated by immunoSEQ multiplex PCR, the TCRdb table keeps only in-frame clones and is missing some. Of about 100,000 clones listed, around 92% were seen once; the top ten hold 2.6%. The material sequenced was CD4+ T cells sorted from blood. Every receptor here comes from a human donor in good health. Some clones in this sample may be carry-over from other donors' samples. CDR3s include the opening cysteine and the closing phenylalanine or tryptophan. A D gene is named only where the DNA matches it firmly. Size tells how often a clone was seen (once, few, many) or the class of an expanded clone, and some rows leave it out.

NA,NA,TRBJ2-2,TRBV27,TGTGCCAGCAGTCCGCGAGGGCGGTCGTCCACCGGGGAGCTGTTTTTT,CASSPRGRSSTGELFF
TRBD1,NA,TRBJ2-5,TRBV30,TGTGCCTGGAGTGACAGGGGGCGCAAGACCCAGTACTTC,CAWSDRGRKTQYF
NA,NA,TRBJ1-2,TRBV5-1,TGCGCCAGCAGCTTGGGGGGGACGGATATCTCCTATGGCTACACCTTC,CASSLGGTDISYGYTF
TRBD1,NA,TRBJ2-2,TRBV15,TGTGCCACCAGCAGAGGGACAGGGGGCACCGGGGAGCTGTTTTTT,CATSRGTGGTGELFF
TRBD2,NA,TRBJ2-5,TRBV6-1,TGTGCCAGCAGTATTAGCGGGAGGGCCTGGGAGACCCAGTACTTC,CASSISGRAWETQYF
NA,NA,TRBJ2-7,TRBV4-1,TGCGCCAGCAGCCAAGAAGCCCCAAGGGGGGGAAATAGCTACGAGCAGTACTTC,CASSQEAPRGGNSYEQYF
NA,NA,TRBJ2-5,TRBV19,TGTGCCAGTAGTATTGGGGGCCGGACAGTAAAGCGGGAGACCCAGTACTTC,CASSIGGRTVKRETQYF
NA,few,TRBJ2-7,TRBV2,TGTGCCAGCAGATCTCTGGACCGAGTTGGTAAGCAGTACTTC,CASRSLDRVGKQYF
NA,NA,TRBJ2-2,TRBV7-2,TGTGCCAGCAGCTTACTCTACGGGCAGGGGGAGCTGTTTTTT,CASSLLYGQGELFF
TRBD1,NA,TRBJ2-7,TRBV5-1,TGCGCCAGCAGCTCCCCACCCGGGACAGATTTTTCCTACGAGCAGTACTTC,CASSSPPGTDFSYEQYF
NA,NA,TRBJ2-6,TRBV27,TGTGCCAGCACCCATGGAGGGTTTGGGGCCAACGTCCTGACTTTC,CASTHGGFGANVLTF
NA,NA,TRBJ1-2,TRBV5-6,TGTGCCAGCAGCTCAGACATTTCTAACTATGGCTACACCTTC,CASSSDISNYGYTF
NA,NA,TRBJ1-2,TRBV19,TGTGCCAGTAGTATCGGCGGGCGCTATGGCTACACCTTC,CASSIGGRYGYTF
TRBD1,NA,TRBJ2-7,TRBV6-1,TGTGCCATCAGTGGGGGGGGTAAAGTGGGACAGGGCTCCTACGAGCAGTACTTC,CAISGGGKVGQGSYEQYF
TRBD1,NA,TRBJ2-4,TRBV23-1,TGCGCCAGCAGTCACCATGACAGGGAATTAGCCAAAAACATTCAGTACTTC,CASSHHDRELAKNIQYF
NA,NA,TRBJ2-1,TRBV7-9,TGTGCCAGCAGCTCTTTGACCAGCTCCTACAATGAGCAGTTCTTC,CASSSLTSSYNEQFF
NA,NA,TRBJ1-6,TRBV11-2,TGTGCCAGCAGCTTAGGATTCGTACCTAATTCACCCCTCCACTTT,CASSLGFVPNSPLHF
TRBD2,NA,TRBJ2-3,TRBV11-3,TGTGCCAGCAGCCCGACTAGCGGGTCAGATACGCAGTATTTT,CASSPTSGSDTQYF
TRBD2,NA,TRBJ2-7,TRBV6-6,TGTGCCAGCAGTTATTCGGGGGGAGGCTCCTACGAGCAGTACTTC,CASSYSGGGSYEQYF
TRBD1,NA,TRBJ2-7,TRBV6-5,TGTGCCAGCCTACTGACAGGGGGCGAGCAGTACTTC,CASLLTGGEQYF
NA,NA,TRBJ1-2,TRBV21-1,TGTGCCAGCAGCAATCAAACCCAGGACAGGGGATCGCTCATCTACACCTTC,CASSNQTQDRGSLIYTF
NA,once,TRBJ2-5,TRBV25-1,TGTGCCAGCAGGTCAAGGAAGAGGGCAGGGCCCCAAGAGACCCAGTACTTC,CASRSRKRAGPQETQYF
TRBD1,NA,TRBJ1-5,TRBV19,TGTGCCAGTAGTAGCGGACAGGGGGCCGGTCAGCCCCAGCATTTT,CASSSGQGAGQPQHF
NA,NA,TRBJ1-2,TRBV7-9,TGTGCCAGCAGCTTATTTCCCGGGAAAAAGGGCCAATATGGCTACACCTTC,CASSLFPGKKGQYGYTF
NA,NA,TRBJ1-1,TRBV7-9,TGTGCCAGCAGCCAAGGCCGGACCACTGAAGCTTTCTTT,CASSQGRTTEAFF
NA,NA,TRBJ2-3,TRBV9,TGTGCCAGCAGCGTAGGACCCCTTGGGGGGCGCGGAGATACGCAGTATTTT,CASSVGPLGGRGDTQYF
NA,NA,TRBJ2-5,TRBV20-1,TGCAGTGCTACAGGGAAAGAGACCCAGTACTTC,CSATGKETQYF
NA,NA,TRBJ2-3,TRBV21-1,TGTGCCAGCAGCAAAGACCACCATATTTTGGTCACAGATACGCAGTATTTT,CASSKDHHILVTDTQYF
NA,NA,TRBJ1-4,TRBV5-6,TGTGCCAGCAGCGTATGGACGGGGGCAACTAATGAAAAACTGTTTTTT,CASSVWTGATNEKLFF
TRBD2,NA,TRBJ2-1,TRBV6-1,TGTGCCAGCAGAGCGGGAGGGTACAATGAGCAGTTCTTC,CASRAGGYNEQFF
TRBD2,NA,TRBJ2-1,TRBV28,TGTAAGGTCGAAGCGGGAGGGCCTTACAATGAGCAGTTCTTC,CKVEAGGPYNEQFF
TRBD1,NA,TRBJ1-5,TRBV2,TGTGCCAGCAGCGGGACAGGGGGGGGTCAGCCCCAGCATTTT,CASSGTGGGQPQHF
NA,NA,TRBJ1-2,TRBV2,TGTGCCAGCTTCCCAAGTTCCGTGCTCAGGGTCTCTGACTATGGCTACACCTTC,CASFPSSVLRVSDYGYTF
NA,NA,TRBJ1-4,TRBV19,TGTGCCAGTAGTATAGTCCAGCGCAGGAGAGAACTGTTTTTT,CASSIVQRRRELFF
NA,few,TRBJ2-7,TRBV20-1,TGCAGTGTGAGACACCCCTACGAGCAGTACTTC,CSVRHPYEQYF
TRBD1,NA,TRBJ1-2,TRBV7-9,TGTGCCAGCAGCCCCGGACAGGGCCCGTATGGCTACACCTTC,CASSPGQGPYGYTF
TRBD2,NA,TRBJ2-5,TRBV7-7,TGTGCTAGCAGCCTAGAGGGAGGTGGGACTAGCGTCCAGTACTTC,CASSLEGGGTSVQYF
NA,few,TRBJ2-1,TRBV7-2,TGTGCCAGCAGCTTAATTGGCTCCTACAATGAGCAGTTCTTC,CASSLIGSYNEQFF
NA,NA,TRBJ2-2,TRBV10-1,TGCGCCAGCTCGAAGGGGGCGAACACCGGGGAGCTGTTTTTT,CASSKGANTGELFF
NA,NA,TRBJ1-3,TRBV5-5,TGTGCCAGCAGCTTGGTGGACACCATATATTTT,CASSLVDTIYF
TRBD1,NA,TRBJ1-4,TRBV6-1,TGTGCCAGCAGTGAAGGGGACAGGGCGACCGGTGAAAAACTGTTTTTT,CASSEGDRATGEKLFF
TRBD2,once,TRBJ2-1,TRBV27,TGTGCCAGCCACCTAGCGGGAGGAAGCTACAATGAGCAGTTCTTC,CASHLAGGSYNEQFF
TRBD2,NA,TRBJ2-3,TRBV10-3,TGTGCCATCAGCATGGGAACTAGCGGGAGCAGCACAGATACGCAGTATTTT,CAISMGTSGSSTDTQYF
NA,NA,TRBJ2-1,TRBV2,TGTGCCAGCAGCGGAAGGACAGGCCGGAGGGATGAGCAGTTCTTC,CASSGRTGRRDEQFF
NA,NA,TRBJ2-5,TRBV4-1,TGCGCCAGCAGCCAGGGACCGGCGGGGGCGCAAGAGACCCAGTACTTC,CASSQGPAGAQETQYF
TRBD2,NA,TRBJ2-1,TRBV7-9,TGTGCCAGCAGACTAGCGGGAGGGCCCCTTGAGCAGTTCTTC,CASRLAGGPLEQFF
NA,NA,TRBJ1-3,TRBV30,TGTGCCTGCGGGACTGGAAACACCATATATTTT,CACGTGNTIYF